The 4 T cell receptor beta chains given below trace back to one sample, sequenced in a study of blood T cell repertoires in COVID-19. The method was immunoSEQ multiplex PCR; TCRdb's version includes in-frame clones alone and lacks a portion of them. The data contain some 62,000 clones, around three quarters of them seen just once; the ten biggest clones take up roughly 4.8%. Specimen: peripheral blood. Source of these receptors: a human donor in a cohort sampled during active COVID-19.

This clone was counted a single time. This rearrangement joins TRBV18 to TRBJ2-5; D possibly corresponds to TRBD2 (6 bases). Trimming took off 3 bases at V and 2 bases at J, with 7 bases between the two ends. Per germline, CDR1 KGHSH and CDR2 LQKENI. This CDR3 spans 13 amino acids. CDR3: CASSPGLQETQYF. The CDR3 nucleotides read TGTGCCAGCTCACCCGGACTACAAGAGACCCAGTACTTC.

The CDR3 DNA is TGTGCCAGCAGCTCAGCCGGCAGGGGGGCAGACGAGCAGTACTTC. Translated, it gives CASSSAGRGADEQYF. The J gene is TRBJ2-7, the V gene TRBV9; perhaps TRBD1 as D (7 bases). V gave up 4 bases and J gave up 5 bases, with 19 bases separating them. This CDR3 comprises 15 residues. The germline V gene has CDR1 SGDLS and CDR2 YYNGEE.

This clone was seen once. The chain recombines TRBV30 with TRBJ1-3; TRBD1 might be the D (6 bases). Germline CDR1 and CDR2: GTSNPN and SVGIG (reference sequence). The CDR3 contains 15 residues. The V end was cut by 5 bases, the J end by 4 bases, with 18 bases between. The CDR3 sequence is CAWAPLGTFGNTIYF. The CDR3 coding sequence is TGTGCCTGGGCTCCTTTAGGGACATTCGGAAACACCATATATTTT.

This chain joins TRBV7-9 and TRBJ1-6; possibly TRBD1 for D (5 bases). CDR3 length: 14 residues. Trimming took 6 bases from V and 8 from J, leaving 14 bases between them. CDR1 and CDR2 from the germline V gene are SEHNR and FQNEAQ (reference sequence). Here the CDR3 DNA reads TGTGCCAGCAGAGACCAGGGCATGGATTCACCCCTCCACTTT. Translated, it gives CASRDQGMDSPLHF.